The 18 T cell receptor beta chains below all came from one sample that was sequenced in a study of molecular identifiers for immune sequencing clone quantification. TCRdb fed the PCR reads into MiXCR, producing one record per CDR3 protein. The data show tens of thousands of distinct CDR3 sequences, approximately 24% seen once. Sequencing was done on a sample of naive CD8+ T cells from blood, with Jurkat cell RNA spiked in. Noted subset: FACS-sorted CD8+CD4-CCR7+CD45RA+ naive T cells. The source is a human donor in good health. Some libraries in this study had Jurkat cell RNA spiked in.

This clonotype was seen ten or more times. The CDR3 is CASSYPGQGTYSNQPQHF. CDR3 DNA: TGTGCCAGCAGTTACCCGGGACAGGGGACCTATAGCAATCAGCCCCAGCATTTT. The gene calls are TRBV6-2 or TRBV6-3 and TRBJ1-5, with 10 bases aligning to TRBD1. Germline loops: CDR1 MNHEY, CDR2 SVGEGT. Unmatched junction bases numbered 7, after V lost 2 bases and J lost 0 bases. The length of the CDR3 is 18 residues.

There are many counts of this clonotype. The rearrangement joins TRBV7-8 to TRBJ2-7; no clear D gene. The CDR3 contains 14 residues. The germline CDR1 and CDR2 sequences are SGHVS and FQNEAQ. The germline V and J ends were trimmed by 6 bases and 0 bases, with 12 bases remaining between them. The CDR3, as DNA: TGTGCCAGCAGTTCGACGGGCGGCTCCTACGAGCAGTACTTC. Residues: CASSSTGGSYEQYF.

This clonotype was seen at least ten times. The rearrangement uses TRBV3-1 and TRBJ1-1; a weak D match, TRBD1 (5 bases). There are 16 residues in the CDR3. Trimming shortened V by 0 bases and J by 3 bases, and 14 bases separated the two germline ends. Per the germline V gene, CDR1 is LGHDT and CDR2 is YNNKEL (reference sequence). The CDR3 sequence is CASSQEPGPRDTEAFF. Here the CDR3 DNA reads TGTGCCAGCAGCCAAGAACCGGGACCCAGGGACACTGAAGCTTTCTTT. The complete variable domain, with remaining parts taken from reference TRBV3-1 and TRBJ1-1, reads DTAVSQTPKYLVTQMGNDKSIKCEQNLGHDTMYWYKQDSKKFLKIMFSYNNKELIINETVPNRFSPKSPDKAHLNLHINSLELGDSAVYFCASSQEPGPRDTEAFFGQGTRLTVV.

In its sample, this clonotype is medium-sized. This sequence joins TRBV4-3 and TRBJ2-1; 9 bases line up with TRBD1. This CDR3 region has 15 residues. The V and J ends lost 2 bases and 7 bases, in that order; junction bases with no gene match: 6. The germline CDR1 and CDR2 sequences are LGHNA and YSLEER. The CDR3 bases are TGCGCCAGCAGCCAATGGACAGGGGCAGGGAATGAGCAGTTCTTC. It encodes CASSQWTGAGNEQFF.

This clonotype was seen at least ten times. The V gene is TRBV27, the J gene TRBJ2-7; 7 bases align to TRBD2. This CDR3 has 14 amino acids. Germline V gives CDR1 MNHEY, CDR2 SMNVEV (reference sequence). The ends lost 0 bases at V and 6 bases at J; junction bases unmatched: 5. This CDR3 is CASSLSGGGVEQYF. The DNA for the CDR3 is TGTGCCAGCAGTTTATCAGGTGGGGGGGTCGAGCAGTACTTC.

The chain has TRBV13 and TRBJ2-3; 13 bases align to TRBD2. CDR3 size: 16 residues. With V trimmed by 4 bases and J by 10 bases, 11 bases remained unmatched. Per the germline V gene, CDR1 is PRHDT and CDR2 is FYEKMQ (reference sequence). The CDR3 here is CASSSRTSGGAEAQYF. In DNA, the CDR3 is TGTGCCAGCAGCTCACGAACTAGCGGGGGGGCCGAGGCGCAGTATTTT.

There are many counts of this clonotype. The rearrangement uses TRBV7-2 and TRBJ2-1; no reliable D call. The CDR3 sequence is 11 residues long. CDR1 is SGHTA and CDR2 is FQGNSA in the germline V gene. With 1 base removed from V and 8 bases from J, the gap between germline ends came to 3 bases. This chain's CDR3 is CASSLEDEQFF. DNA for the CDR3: TGTGCCAGCAGCTTAGAAGATGAGCAGTTCTTC. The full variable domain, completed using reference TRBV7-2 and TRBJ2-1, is GAGVSQSPSNKVTEKGKDVELRCDPISGHTALYWYRQSLGQGLEFLIYFQGNSAPDKSGLPSDRFSAERTGGSVSTLTIQRTQQEDSAVYLCASSLEDEQFFGPGTRLTVL.

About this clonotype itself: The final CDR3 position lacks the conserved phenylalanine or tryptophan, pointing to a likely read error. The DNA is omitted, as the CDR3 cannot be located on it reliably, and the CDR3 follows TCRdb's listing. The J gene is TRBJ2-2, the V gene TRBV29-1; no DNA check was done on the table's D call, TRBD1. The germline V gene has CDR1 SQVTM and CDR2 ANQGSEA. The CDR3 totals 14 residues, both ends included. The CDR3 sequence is CSVEAGLNTGELLV.

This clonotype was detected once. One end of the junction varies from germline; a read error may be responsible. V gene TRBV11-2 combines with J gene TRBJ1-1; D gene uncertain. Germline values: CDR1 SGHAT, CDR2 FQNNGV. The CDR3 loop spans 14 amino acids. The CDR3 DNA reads TGTGCCAGCAGCTCCGGTTGGGGTAACACTGCAGCTTTCTTT. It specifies CASSSGWGNTAAFF.

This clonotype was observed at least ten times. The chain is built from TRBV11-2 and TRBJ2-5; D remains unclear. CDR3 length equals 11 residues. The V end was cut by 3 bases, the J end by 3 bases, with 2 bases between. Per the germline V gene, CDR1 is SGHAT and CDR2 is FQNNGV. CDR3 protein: CASSLKETQYF. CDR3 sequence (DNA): TGTGCCAGCAGCTTGAAAGAGACCCAGTACTTC. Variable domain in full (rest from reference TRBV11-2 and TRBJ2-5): EAGVAQSPRYKIIEKRQSVAFWCNPISGHATLYWYQQILGQGPKLLIQFQNNGVVDDSQLPKDRFSAERLKGVDSTLKIQPAKLEDSAVYLCASSLKETQYFGPGTRLLVL.

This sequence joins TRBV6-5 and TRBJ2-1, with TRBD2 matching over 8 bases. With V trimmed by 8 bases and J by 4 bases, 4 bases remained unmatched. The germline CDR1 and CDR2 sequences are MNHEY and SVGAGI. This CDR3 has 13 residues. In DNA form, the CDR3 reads TGTGCCAGCCAAGCGGGGGCGTACAATGAGCAGTTCTTC. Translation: CASQAGAYNEQFF.

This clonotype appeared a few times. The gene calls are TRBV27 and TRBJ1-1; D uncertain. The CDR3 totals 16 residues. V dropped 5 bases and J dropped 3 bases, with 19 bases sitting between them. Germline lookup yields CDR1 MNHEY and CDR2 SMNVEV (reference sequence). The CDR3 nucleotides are TGTGCCAGCAGTCCCGCCCGAGAATTCTTTGACACTGAAGCTTTCTTT. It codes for CASSPAREFFDTEAFF.

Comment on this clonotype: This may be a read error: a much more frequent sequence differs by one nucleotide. Here the CDR3 reads CASSFGRYDQPQHF. The DNA for the CDR3 is TGTGCCAGCAGTTTCGGACGATACGATCAGCCCCAGCATTTT. The rearrangement joins TRBV12-3 or TRBV12-4 to TRBJ1-5; D uncertain. The germline V and J ends were trimmed by 3 bases and 5 bases, with 11 bases remaining between them. The CDR3 length is 14 residues.

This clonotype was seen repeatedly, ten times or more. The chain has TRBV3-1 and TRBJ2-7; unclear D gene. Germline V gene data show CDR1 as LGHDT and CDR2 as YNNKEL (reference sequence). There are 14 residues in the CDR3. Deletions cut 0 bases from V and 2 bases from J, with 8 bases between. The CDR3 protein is CASSQEGRAYEQYF. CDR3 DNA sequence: TGTGCCAGCAGCCAAGAGGGCAGAGCCTACGAGCAGTACTTC.

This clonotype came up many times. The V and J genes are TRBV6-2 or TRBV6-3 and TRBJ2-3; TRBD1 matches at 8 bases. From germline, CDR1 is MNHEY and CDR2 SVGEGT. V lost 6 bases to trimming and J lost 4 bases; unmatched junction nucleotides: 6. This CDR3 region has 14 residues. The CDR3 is CASSPGGRPDTQYF. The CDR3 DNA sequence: TGTGCCAGCAGCCCAGGGGGCAGGCCAGATACGCAGTATTTT.

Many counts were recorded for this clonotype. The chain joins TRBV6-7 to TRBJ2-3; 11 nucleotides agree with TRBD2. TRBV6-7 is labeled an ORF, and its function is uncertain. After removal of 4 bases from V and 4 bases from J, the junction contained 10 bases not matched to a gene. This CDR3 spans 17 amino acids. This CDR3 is CASSFGLAGDWADTQYF. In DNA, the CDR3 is TGTGCCAGCAGTTTTGGACTAGCGGGCGATTGGGCAGATACGCAGTATTTT.

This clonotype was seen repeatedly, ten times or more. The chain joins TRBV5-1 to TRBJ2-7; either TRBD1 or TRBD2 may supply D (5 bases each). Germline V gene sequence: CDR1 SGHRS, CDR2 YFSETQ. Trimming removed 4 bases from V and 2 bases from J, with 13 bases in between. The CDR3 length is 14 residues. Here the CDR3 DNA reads TGCGCCAGCAGCCCGGACACGGAGGCCTACGAGCAGTACTTC. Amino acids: CASSPDTEAYEQYF.

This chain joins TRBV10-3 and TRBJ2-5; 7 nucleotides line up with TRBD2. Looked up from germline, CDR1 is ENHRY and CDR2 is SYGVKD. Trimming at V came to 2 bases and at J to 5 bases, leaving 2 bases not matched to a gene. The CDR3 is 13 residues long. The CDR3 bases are TGTGCCATCAGTGAGGAACTAGCGGAGACCCAGTACTTC. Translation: CAISEELAETQYF.